This T cell receptor beta chain derives from a study of T-cell memory formation after mild COVID-19. TCRdb re-analysed the 5' RACE reads in MiXCR, keeping a single row per CDR3 protein. In the table there are about 410,000 distinct CDR3 sequences, 23% of which are singletons. As to this clonotype: The antigen is not known.

Study outcomes and limitations: Some clones that responded turned up in pre-infection memory, which suggests that cross-reactive memory joined in. Clonal second-wave expansions that peaked on day 37 had unconfirmed SARS-CoV-2 specificity.

CDR1 MGHDK and CDR2 SYGVNS come from the germline V gene. This CDR3 region has 15 residues. Trimming left V 6 bases short and J 2 bases short, with 17 bases between. The V gene is TRBV25-1, the J gene TRBJ2-7, with D tentatively TRBD2 (6 bases). Sequencing used PBMCs or a T cell subset sorted from them (not recorded which). The receptor's source is an adult woman who had mild COVID-19 (a few samples of this study predate the infection). Cell type and time point are not known. The CDR3 sequence is CASRGSGQAAYEQYF. For the CDR3, the DNA is TGTGCCAGCAGGGGGAGCGGGCAGGCCGCCTACGAGCAGTACTTC.